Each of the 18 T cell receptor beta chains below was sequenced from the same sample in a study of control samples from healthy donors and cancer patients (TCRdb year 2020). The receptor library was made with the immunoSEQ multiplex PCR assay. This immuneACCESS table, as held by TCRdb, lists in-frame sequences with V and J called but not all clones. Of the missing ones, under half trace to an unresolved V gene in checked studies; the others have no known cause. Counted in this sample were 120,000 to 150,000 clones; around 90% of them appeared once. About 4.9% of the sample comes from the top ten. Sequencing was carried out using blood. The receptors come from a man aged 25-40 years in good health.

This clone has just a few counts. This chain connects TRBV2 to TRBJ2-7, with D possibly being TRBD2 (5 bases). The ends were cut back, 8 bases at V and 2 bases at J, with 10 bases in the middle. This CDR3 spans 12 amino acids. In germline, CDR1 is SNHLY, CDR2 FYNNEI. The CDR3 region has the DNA TGTGCCAGCCTGGACTCGCCCTACGAGCAGTACTTC. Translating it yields CASLDSPYEQYF.

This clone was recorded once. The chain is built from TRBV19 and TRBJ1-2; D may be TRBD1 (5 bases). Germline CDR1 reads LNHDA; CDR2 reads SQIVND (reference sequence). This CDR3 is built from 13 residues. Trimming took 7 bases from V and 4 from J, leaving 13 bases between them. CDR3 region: CASTLGRGYGYTF. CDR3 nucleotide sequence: TGTGCCAGTACCCTGGGGCGAGGCTATGGCTACACCTTC.

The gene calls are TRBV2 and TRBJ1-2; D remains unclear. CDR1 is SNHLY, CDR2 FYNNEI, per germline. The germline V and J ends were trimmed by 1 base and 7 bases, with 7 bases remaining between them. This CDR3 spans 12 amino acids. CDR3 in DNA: TGTGCCAGCAGTGAAGGGGGAGGTGGCTACACCTTC. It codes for CASSEGGGGYTF.

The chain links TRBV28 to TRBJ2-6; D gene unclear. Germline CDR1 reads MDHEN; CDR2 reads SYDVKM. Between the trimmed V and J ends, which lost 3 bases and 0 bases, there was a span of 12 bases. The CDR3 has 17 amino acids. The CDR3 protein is CASSLDRWTSGANVLTF. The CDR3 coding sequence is TGTGCCAGCAGTTTGGACCGTTGGACCTCTGGGGCCAACGTCCTGACTTTC.

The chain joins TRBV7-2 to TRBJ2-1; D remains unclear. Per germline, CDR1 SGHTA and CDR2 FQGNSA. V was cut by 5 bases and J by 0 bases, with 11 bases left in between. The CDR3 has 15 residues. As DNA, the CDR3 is TGTGCCAGCAGCAAACTAACGAGCTCCTACAATGAGCAGTTCTTC. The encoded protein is CASSKLTSSYNEQFF.

The CDR3 is CASSDDRGSWQYF. In DNA form, the CDR3 reads TGTGCCAGTAGTGACGACAGGGGATCGTGGCAGTACTTC. This chain links TRBV19 with TRBJ2-7, with 8 bases identical to TRBD1. This CDR3 has 13 residues. V shed 5 bases, J shed 9 bases, and the junction held 9 bases outside the gene matches. Germline V gives CDR1 LNHDA, CDR2 SQIVND (reference sequence).

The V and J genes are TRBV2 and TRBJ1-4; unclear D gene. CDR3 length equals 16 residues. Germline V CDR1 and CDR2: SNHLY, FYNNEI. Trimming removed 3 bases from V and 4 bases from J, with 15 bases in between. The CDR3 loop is CASSEGLVRGNEKLFF. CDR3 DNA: TGTGCCAGCAGTGAGGGTCTGGTGCGGGGTAATGAAAAACTGTTTTTT.

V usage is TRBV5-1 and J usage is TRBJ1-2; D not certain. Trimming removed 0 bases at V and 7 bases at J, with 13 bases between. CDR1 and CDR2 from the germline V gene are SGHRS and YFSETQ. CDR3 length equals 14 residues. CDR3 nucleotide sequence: TGCGCCAGCAGCTTGGAAGCGGTCATGGGTGGCTACACCTTC. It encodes CASSLEAVMGGYTF.

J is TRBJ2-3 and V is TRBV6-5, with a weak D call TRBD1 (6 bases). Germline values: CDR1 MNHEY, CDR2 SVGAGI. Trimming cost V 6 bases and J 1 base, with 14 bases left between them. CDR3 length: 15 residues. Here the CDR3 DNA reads TGTGCCAGCAGGGACAGAGCGAGAGGCACAGATACGCAGTATTTT. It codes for CASRDRARGTDTQYF.

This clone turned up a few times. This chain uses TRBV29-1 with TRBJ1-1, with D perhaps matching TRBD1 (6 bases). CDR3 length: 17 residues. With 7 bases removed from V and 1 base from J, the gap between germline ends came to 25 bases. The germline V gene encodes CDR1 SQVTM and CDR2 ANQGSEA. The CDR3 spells CSALGLSGARWNTEAFF. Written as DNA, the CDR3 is TGCAGCGCCCTTGGGTTGTCAGGGGCCCGCTGGAACACTGAAGCTTTCTTT.

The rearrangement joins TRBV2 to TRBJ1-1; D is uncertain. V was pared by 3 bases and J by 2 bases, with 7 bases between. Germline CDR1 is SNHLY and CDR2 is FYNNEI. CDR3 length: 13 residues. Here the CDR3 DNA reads TGTGCCAGCAGTGACTCGGGAAACACTGAAGCTTTCTTT. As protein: CASSDSGNTEAFF.

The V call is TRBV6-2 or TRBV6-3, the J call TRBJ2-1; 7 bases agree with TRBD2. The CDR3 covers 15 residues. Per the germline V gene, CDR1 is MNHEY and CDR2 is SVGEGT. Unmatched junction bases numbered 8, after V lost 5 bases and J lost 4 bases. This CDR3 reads CASSIVERGYNEQFF. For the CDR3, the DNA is TGTGCCAGCAGTATTGTGGAGCGGGGATACAATGAGCAGTTCTTC.

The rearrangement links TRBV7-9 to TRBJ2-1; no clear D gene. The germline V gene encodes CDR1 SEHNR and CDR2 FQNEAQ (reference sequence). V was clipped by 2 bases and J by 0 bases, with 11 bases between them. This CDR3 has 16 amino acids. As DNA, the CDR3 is TGTGCCAGCAGCTTATCCGCCTCCTACTCCTACAATGAGCAGTTCTTC. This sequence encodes CASSLSASYSYNEQFF. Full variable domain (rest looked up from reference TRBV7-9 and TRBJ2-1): DTGVSQNPRHKITKRGQNVTFRCDPISEHNRLYWYRQTLGQGPEFLTYFQNEAQLEKSRLLSDRFSAERPKGSFSTLEIQRTEQGDSAMYLCASSLSASYSYNEQFFGPGTRLTVL.

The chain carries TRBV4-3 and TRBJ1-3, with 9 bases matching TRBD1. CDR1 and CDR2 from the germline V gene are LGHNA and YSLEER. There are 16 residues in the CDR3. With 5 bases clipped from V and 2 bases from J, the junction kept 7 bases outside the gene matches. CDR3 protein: CASSERHRGPGNTIYF. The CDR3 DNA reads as TGCGCCAGCAGCGAAAGGCACAGGGGGCCTGGAAACACCATATATTTT.

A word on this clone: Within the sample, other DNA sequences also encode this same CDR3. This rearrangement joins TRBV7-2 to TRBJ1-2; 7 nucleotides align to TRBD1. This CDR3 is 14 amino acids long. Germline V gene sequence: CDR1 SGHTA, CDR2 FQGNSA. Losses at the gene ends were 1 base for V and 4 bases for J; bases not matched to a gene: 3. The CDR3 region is CASSLDGTVYGYTF. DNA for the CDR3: TGTGCCAGCAGCTTAGACGGGACAGTCTATGGCTACACCTTC.

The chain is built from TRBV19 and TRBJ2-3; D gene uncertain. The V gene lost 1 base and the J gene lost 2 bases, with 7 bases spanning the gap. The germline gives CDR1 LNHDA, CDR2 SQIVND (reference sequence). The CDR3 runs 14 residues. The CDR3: CASSIGGNTDTQYF. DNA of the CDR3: TGTGCCAGTAGTATAGGAGGTAACACAGATACGCAGTATTTT.

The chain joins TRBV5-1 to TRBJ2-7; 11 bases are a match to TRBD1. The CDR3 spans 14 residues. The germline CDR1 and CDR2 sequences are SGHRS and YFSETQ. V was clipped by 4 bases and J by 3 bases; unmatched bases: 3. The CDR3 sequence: CASSRDRGDYEQYF. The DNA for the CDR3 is TGCGCCAGCAGCAGGGACAGGGGGGACTACGAGCAGTACTTC.

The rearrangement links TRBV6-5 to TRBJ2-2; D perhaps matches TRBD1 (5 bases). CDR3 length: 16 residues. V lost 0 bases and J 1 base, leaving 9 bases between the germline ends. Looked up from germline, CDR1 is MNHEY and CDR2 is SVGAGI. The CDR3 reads CASSYSIRENTGELFF. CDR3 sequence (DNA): TGTGCCAGCAGTTACTCGATCAGGGAGAACACCGGGGAGCTGTTTTTT.